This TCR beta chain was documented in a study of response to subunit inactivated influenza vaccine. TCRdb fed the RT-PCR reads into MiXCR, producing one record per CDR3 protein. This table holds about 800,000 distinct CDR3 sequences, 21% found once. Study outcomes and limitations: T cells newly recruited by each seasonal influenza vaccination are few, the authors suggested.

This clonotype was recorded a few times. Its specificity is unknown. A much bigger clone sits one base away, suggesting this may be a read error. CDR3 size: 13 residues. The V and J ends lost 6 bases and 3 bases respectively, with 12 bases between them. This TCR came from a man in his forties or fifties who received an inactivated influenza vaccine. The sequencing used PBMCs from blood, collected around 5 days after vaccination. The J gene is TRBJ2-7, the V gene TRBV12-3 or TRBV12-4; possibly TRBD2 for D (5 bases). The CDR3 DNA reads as TGTGCCAGCAGCCCCGACGGGGTCTACGAGCAGTACTTC. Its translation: CASSPDGVYEQYF.